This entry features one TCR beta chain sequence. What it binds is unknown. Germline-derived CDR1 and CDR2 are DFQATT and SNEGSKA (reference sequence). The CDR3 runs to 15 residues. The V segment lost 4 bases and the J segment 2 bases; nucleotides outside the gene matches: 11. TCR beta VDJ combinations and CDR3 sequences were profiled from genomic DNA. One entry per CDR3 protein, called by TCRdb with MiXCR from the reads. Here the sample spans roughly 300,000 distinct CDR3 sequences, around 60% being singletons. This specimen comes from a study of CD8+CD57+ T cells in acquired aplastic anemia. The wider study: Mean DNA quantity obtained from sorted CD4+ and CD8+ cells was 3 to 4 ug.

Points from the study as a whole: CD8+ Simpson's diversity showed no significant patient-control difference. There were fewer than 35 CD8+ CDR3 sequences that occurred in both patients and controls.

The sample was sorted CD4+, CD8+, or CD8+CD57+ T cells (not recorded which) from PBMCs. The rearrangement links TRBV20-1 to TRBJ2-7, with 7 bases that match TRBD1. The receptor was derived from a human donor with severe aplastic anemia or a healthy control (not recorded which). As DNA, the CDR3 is TGCAGTGCTAAATCGCACCGGGACAGCACCTACGAGCAGTACTTC. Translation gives CSAKSHRDSTYEQYF.